This T cell receptor (beta chain) is drawn from a study of Ad26.COV2.S vaccination and SARS-CoV-2 variants. Study findings and constraints: Placebo recipients and vaccine recipients were similar in non-spike TCR breadth.

This clone was found a few times. Its target is not known. V trimming: 3 bases; J trimming: 7 bases; junction bases outside the gene matches: 4. The CDR3 spans 12 residues. The germline V gene has CDR1 SGHRS and CDR2 YFSETQ. Treatment here: roughly 20 received Ad26.COV2.S at low or high dose, single or two shots; several received placebo; per-sample allocation not given. Day 63 after the first injection of vaccine or placebo was the sampling time. The method was immunoSEQ multiplex PCR; TCRdb's version includes in-frame clones alone and lacks a portion of them. This sample carries over 200,000 clones, 88% of them seen once, and the ten largest clones take approximately 12%.

The specimen was peripheral blood, collected in a trial of Ad26.COV2.S vaccine versus placebo. The rearrangement uses TRBV5-1 and TRBJ2-7, with TRBD1 matching over 7 bases. This sequence originates from a person aged 18-65 years who received the Ad26.COV2.S COVID-19 vaccine or a placebo. The CDR3 is CASSSQGREQYF. The CDR3 DNA reads as TGCGCCAGCAGCTCACAGGGGCGAGAGCAGTACTTC.